Sequencing of this T cell receptor (beta chain) was carried out in a study of Ad26.COV2.S vaccination and SARS-CoV-2 variants. This clone was observed a handful of times. Its antigen remains unidentified. The study, taken as a whole, reports: There was a possibility that the TCR breadth and depth analyses underestimated total T cell responses. Vaccinees and placebo recipients showed similar non-spike TCR breadth. Substantial breadth was reported for post-vaccination spike-specific CD8+ and CD4+ T cells.

Treatment specified: approximately 18 received Ad26.COV2.S at low or high dose, single or two shots; several received placebo; per-sample allocation not given. Sampling occurred on day 63 after the first vaccine or placebo injection. Boston provided a donor who was an adult aged 18-55 years. Produced via immunoSEQ multiplex PCR; TCRdb's table is partial and in-frame only. The data hold about 440,000 clones, with less than 95% observed a single time. V was clipped by 2 bases and J by 4 bases; unmatched bases: 11. Germline V gives CDR1 MNHEY, CDR2 SMNVEV (reference sequence). This CDR3 comprises 17 residues.

The chain joins TRBV27 to TRBJ2-7; 10 bases agree with TRBD2. Sequencing used peripheral blood, obtained in a trial of Ad26.COV2.S vaccine versus placebo. The receptor was isolated from a person aged 18-65 years who received the Ad26.COV2.S COVID-19 vaccine or a placebo. The CDR3 loop is CASSLRGSGRARYEQYF. The CDR3 nucleotides are TGTGCCAGCAGTTTAAGGGGCAGCGGGAGGGCCCGGTACGAGCAGTACTTC.